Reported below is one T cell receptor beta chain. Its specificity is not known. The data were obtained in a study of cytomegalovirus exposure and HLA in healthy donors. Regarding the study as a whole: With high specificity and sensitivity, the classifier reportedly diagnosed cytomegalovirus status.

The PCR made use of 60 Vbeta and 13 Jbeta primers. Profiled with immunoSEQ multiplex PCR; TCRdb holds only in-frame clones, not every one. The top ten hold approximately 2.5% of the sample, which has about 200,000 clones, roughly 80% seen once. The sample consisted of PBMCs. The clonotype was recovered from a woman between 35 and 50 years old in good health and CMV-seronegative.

The CDR3: CASSPRWEGKKETQYF. The CDR3 DNA is TGTGCCAGCAGCCCCAGGTGGGAGGGGAAGAAAGAGACCCAGTACTTC. The V and J genes are TRBV2 and TRBJ2-5, with 7 bases lining up with TRBD2. After removal of 6 bases from V and 3 bases from J, the junction contained 13 bases not matched to a gene. This CDR3 contains 16 residues. Germline CDR1 reads SNHLY; CDR2 reads FYNNEI.